Detailed here is one T cell receptor (beta chain). The data were obtained in a study of cytomegalovirus exposure and HLA in healthy donors. Profiling relied on immunoSEQ multiplex PCR, and the TCRdb table lists in-frame clones only, not all of them. Here the sample spans about 130,000 clones, roughly 95% being singletons. Germline values: CDR1 SGHRS, CDR2 YFSETQ. V trimming: 4 bases; J trimming: 8 bases; junction bases outside the gene matches: 8. This CDR3 comprises 16 residues. V and J are TRBV5-1 and TRBJ2-1; 14 positions match TRBD2. The TCR comes from a man aged 18 to 35 in good health and CMV-seronegative. The specimen was PBMCs. The CDR3 here is CASSARTSGRSDEQFF. The DNA of the CDR3 is TGCGCCAGCAGCGCCCGGACTAGCGGGAGGAGCGATGAGCAGTTCTTC.